Listed below are T cell receptor beta chains from one sample, sequenced in a study of CD8+ T cells in alopecia areata. Clones were read by immunoSEQ multiplex PCR, and TCRdb kept only the in-frame ones, dropping some. The sample lists approximately 180,000 clones, approximately 62% occurring once. Sequenced material: CD4+ T cells sorted from blood, taken at week 0. The receptors shown here come from a human donor with alopecia areata. Each CDR3 is given with its conserved first and last residue. Each record gives: V gene, clone size, J gene, D gene, CDR3 protein, CDR3 DNA. A D gene is named only where the DNA matches it firmly. A row's size may be missing; if present it is once, few, many or a size class.

V: TRBV30; size: NA; J: TRBJ1-2; D: NA; CDR3: CAWRTGAKANYGYTF; DNA: TGTGCCTGGAGGACAGGCGCTAAAGCTAACTATGGCTACACCTTC
V: TRBV10-2; size: NA; J: TRBJ1-1; D: TRBD1; CDR3: CASSVGRTGKVDTEAFF; DNA: TGCGCCAGCAGTGTAGGAAGGACAGGGAAGGTGGACACTGAAGCTTTCTTT
V: TRBV2; size: NA; J: TRBJ2-4; D: NA; CDR3: CASREDRSLAKNIQYF; DNA: TGTGCCAGCAGAGAAGACAGATCATTAGCCAAAAACATTCAGTACTTC
V: TRBV9; size: NA; J: TRBJ2-1; D: NA; CDR3: CASSVARLNYNEQFF; DNA: TGTGCCAGCAGCGTAGCCAGACTTAACTACAATGAGCAGTTCTTC
V: TRBV6-1; size: NA; J: TRBJ2-7; D: NA; CDR3: CASSGAGGYEQYF; DNA: TGTGCCAGCAGTGGGGCTGGGGGCTACGAGCAGTACTTC
V: TRBV6-5; size: NA; J: TRBJ1-6; D: TRBD1; CDR3: CASSYDRGNSPLHF; DNA: TGTGCCAGCAGTTACGACAGGGGTAATTCACCCCTCCACTTT
V: TRBV6-1; size: once; J: TRBJ2-7; D: NA; CDR3: CAISASTGQRGNYEQYF; DNA: TGTGCCATCAGTGCAAGTACAGGGCAACGCGGCAACTACGAGCAGTACTTC
V: TRBV29-1; size: NA; J: TRBJ2-5; D: TRBD1; CDR3: CSVGPQGAGETQYF; DNA: TGCAGCGTTGGCCCCCAGGGGGCAGGAGAGACCCAGTACTTC
V: TRBV6-5; size: NA; J: TRBJ1-2; D: NA; CDR3: CASSLGARNGYTF; DNA: TGTGCCAGCAGTCTGGGGGCTCGGAATGGCTACACCTTC
V: TRBV30; size: few; J: TRBJ2-1; D: NA; CDR3: CACLSPNEQFF; DNA: TGTGCCTGCCTCAGCCCCAATGAGCAGTTCTTC
V: TRBV29-1; size: NA; J: TRBJ1-2; D: NA; CDR3: CSVEDSNNRKISYGYTF; DNA: TGCAGCGTTGAAGATTCCAACAACAGGAAAATCTCCTATGGCTACACCTTC
V: TRBV30; size: few; J: TRBJ2-7; D: NA; CDR3: CAWGVYSYEQYF; DNA: TGTGCCTGGGGAGTTTATTCCTACGAGCAGTACTTC
V: TRBV7-2; size: NA; J: TRBJ2-7; D: TRBD2; CDR3: CASSLTSGETDEQYF; DNA: TGTGCCAGCAGCCTTACTAGCGGGGAAACAGACGAGCAGTACTTC
V: TRBV29-1; size: few; J: TRBJ1-2; D: NA; CDR3: CSVPRMGTGIYGYTF; DNA: TGCAGCGTCCCCAGGATGGGAACAGGGATCTATGGCTACACCTTC
V: TRBV29-1; size: NA; J: TRBJ2-5; D: NA; CDR3: CSAGTLETQYF; DNA: TGCAGCGCCGGGACTCTGGAGACCCAGTACTTC
V: TRBV29-1; size: NA; J: TRBJ2-5; D: NA; CDR3: CSGLVGIETQYF; DNA: TGCAGCGGACTGGTTGGGATTGAGACCCAGTACTTC
V: TRBV6-6; size: NA; J: TRBJ2-5; D: NA; CDR3: CASSFGTTLETQYF; DNA: TGTGCCAGCAGTTTTGGGACAACGCTGGAGACCCAGTACTTC
V: TRBV4-3; size: NA; J: TRBJ2-6; D: NA; CDR3: CASSQDPGRGSSGANVLTF; DNA: TGCGCCAGCAGCCAAGATCCCGGCAGGGGTAGCTCTGGGGCCAACGTCCTGACTTTC
V: TRBV30; size: NA; J: TRBJ1-4; D: NA; CDR3: CAWSRIVGEKLFF; DNA: TGTGCCTGGAGTAGGATTGTCGGTGAAAAACTGTTTTTT
V: TRBV11-2; size: few; J: TRBJ2-3; D: TRBD1; CDR3: CASSFLGQSTDTQYF; DNA: TGTGCCAGCAGCTTTCTGGGACAGAGCACAGATACGCAGTATTTT
V: TRBV2; size: few; J: TRBJ1-2; D: NA; CDR3: CASRPDRDFNYGYTF; DNA: TGTGCCAGCAGACCAGACAGAGACTTCAACTATGGCTACACCTTC
V: TRBV2; size: few; J: TRBJ1-2; D: NA; CDR3: CASSEVGGYYGYTF; DNA: TGTGCCAGCAGTGAGGTTGGGGGCTACTATGGCTACACCTTC
V: TRBV30; size: NA; J: TRBJ1-2; D: NA; CDR3: CAWRPESIVSGYTF; DNA: TGTGCCTGGAGGCCGGAATCCATCGTTTCTGGCTACACCTTC
V: TRBV29-1; size: NA; J: TRBJ2-3; D: NA; CDR3: CSVERGSDTQYF; DNA: TGCAGCGTTGAACGGGGTTCAGATACGCAGTATTTT
V: TRBV5-5; size: few; J: TRBJ2-3; D: NA; CDR3: CASTTSPGGRDTQYF; DNA: TGTGCCAGCACCACCAGCCCCGGGGGGCGAGATACGCAGTATTTT
V: TRBV13; size: NA; J: TRBJ2-2; D: NA; CDR3: CASSQAPTGELFF; DNA: TGTGCCAGCAGCCAAGCCCCCACCGGGGAGCTGTTTTTT
V: TRBV5-1; size: NA; J: TRBJ2-2; D: NA; CDR3: CASSLGRGNTGELFF; DNA: TGCGCCAGCAGCTTGGGGCGGGGTAACACCGGGGAGCTGTTTTTT
V: TRBV5-1; size: NA; J: TRBJ2-5; D: TRBD1; CDR3: CASSRDREQYF; DNA: TGCGCCAGCAGCCGCGACAGGGAGCAGTACTTC
V: TRBV29-1; size: NA; J: TRBJ2-2; D: NA; CDR3: CSVPSGVNTGELFF; DNA: TGCAGCGTCCCCTCAGGTGTGAACACCGGGGAGCTGTTTTTT